This section outlines one T cell receptor (beta chain) sequence together with its context. This entry is derived from a study of blood T cell repertoires in COVID-19. Study background: In each case, the material was cDNA or gDNA derived from T cells, B-cell-depleted T cells, or PBMCs.

CDR1 is LNHDA, CDR2 SQIVND, per germline (reference sequence). This CDR3 is built from 14 residues. The V end was cut by 3 bases, the J end by 7 bases, with 13 bases between. Authors' data handling: From reference gene primer amplification, estimates of nucleated cell counts were derived. TCRdb's copy holds only in-frame clones and misses some; the assay was immunoSEQ multiplex PCR. For V, J and clone size, that table is used; D and trimming come from the DNA. The data show about 300,000 clones, with about nine tenths seen just once and roughly 4% held by the top ten. Those enrolled, adults aged roughly 18 to 90 years, came from around 24 US areas. Assignment of participants to cohorts was predicated upon participant-reported clinical history.

V is TRBV19 and J is TRBJ1-5; D possibly corresponds to TRBD1 (5 bases). This clonotype originated in a man younger than 40 who had recovered from COVID-19. The sample comprised PBMCs or T cells enriched from blood (not recorded which). DNA for the CDR3: TGTGCCAGTAGTATCCAGGGAAGCTGGCAGCCCCAGCATTTT. Amino acids: CASSIQGSWQPQHF.